The next 3 T cell receptor beta chains were all read from a single sample in a study of neoadjuvant anti-PD-1 for oral cavity cancer. Time point of the sample: after neoadjuvant nivolumab, at surgical resection. The repertoire was sequenced with immunoSEQ multiplex PCR; TCRdb's copy has only in-frame clones and lacks some. The sample includes over 20,000 clones, 26% of them seen just once. The sample consisted of tumor tissue, taken after nivolumab (anti-PD-1) treatment. These receptors all come from a person between 40 and 80 years old with oral cavity squamous cell carcinoma.

Concerning this clone: This clone may be a read error of a much larger clone one base away. V and J are TRBV7-9 and TRBJ2-3; a possible D gene is TRBD2 (5 bases). Germline V gene sequence: CDR1 SEHNR, CDR2 FQNEAQ (reference sequence). The length of the CDR3 is 12 residues. Trimming took off 5 bases at V and 6 bases at J, with 9 bases between the two ends. The CDR3 DNA reads TGTGCCAGCAGCCGACCGGGGGATACGCAGTATTTT. Encoded protein: CASSRPGDTQYF.

This clone was seen more than once but under ten times. This chain joins TRBV28 and TRBJ2-2; D gene ambiguous. Germline-derived CDR1 and CDR2 are MDHEN and SYDVKM. V was cut by 5 bases and J by 2 bases, with 12 bases left in between. The CDR3 runs 15 residues. The CDR3 DNA follows: TGTGCCAGCAGTCCCGCGCTGGGTAACACCGGGGAGCTGTTTTTT. Protein: CASSPALGNTGELFF.

This clone has at least ten counts. The chain has TRBV29-1 and TRBJ1-2, with a possible D match to TRBD1 (5 bases). Trimming removed 0 bases at V and 8 bases at J, with 10 bases between. Germline CDR1 SQVTM, CDR2 ANQGSEA. The CDR3 consists of 12 residues. The CDR3 region has the DNA TGCAGCGTTGAAGATAGTGGGGGAGGCTACACCTTC. Its translation is CSVEDSGGGYTF.